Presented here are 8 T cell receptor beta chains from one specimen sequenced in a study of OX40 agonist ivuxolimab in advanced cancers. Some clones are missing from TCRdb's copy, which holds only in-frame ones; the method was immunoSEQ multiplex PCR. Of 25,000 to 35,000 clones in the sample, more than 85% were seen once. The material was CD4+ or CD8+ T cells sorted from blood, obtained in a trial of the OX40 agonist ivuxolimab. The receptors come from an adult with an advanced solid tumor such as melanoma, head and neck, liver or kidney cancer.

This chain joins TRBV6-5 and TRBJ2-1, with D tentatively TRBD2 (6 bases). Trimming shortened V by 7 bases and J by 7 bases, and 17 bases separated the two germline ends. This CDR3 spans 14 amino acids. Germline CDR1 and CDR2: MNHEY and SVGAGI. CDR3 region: CASKMVGGLNEQFF. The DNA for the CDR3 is TGTGCCAGCAAAATGGTGGGAGGACTGAATGAGCAGTTCTTC.

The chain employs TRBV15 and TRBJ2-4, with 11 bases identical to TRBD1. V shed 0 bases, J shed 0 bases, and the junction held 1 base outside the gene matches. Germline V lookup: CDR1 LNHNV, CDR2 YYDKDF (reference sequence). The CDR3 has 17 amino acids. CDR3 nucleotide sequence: TGTGCCACCAGCAGAGAGGGACAGGGGGTAGCCAAAAACATTCAGTACTTC. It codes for CATSREGQGVAKNIQYF.

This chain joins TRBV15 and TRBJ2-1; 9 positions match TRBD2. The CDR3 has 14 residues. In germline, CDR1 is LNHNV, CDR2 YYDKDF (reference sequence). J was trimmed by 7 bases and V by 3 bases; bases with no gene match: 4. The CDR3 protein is CATSSGTSPNEQFF. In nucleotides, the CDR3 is TGTGCCACCAGCAGCGGGACTAGCCCGAATGAGCAGTTCTTC.

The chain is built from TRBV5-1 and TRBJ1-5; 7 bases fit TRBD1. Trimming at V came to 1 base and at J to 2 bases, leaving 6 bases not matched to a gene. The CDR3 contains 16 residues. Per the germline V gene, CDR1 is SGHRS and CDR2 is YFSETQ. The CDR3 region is CASSLTGAGGNQPQHF. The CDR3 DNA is TGCGCCAGCAGCTTGACAGGGGCCGGGGGCAATCAGCCCCAGCATTTT.

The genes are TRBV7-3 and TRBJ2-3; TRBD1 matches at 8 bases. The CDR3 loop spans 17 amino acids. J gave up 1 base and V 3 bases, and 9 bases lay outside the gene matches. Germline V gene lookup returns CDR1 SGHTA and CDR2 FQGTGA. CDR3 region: CASSFQLEDRGTDTQYF. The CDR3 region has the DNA TGTGCCAGCAGCTTCCAATTAGAGGACAGGGGCACAGATACGCAGTATTTT. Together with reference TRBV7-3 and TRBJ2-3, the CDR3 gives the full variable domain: GAGVSQTPSNKVTEKGKYVELRCDPISGHTALYWYRQSLGQGPEFLIYFQGTGAADDSGLPNDRFFAVRPEGSVSTLKIQRTERGDSAVYLCASSFQLEDRGTDTQYFGPGTRLTVL.

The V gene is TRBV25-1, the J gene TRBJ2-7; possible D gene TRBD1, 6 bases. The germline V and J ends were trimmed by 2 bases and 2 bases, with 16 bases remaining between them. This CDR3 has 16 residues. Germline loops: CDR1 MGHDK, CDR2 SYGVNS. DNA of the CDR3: TGTGCCAGCAGTGAAAGACCCGGGACATTGACCTACGAGCAGTACTTC. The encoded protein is CASSERPGTLTYEQYF.

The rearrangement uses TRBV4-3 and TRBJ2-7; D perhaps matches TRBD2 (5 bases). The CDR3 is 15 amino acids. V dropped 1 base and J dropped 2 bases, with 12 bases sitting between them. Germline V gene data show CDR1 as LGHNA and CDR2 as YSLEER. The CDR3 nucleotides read TGCGCCAGCAGCCAAGGTTGGGAGTTGCCCTACGAGCAGTACTTC. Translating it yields CASSQGWELPYEQYF.

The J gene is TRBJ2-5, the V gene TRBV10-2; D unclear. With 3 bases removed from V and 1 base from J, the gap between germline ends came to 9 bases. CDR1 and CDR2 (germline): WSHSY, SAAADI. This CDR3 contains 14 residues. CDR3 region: CASSDLIGQETQYF. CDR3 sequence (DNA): TGCGCCAGCAGTGACCTAATAGGCCAAGAGACCCAGTACTTC.